This passage covers 5 T cell receptor beta chains from one sample sequenced in a study of blood T cell repertoires in COVID-19. TCRdb's copy holds only in-frame clones and misses some; the assay was immunoSEQ multiplex PCR. This repertoire shows under 200,000 clones, over 80% found once; its top ten account for about 5%. Input material: peripheral blood. The receptors shown here come from a woman under 40 with acute or convalescent COVID-19.

This clone has just one count. The CDR3 DNA sequence: TGTGCCAGCAGTTCAGGACTAGCGGGGAGCAATGAGCAGTTCTTC. Amino acid sequence: CASSSGLAGSNEQFF. The V gene is TRBV27, the J gene TRBJ2-1; 12 positions agree with TRBD2. V gave up 4 bases and J gave up 6 bases; unmatched junction bases: 4. The CDR3 totals 15 residues. Germline assignment: CDR1 MNHEY and CDR2 SMNVEV (reference sequence).

This chain uses TRBV14 with TRBJ1-3; no firm D call. The CDR3 totals 19 residues. Germline CDR1 SGHDN, CDR2 FVKESK. V lost 0 bases and J lost 0, with 18 bases in between. The CDR3 DNA reads as TGTGCCAGCAGCCAAGATCTTGAGGGCCATAGGTTCTCTGGAAACACCATATATTTT. Its protein is CASSQDLEGHRFSGNTIYF.

This chain joins TRBV6-6 and TRBJ2-1; 11 nucleotides line up with TRBD2. The CDR3 loop spans 16 amino acids. The germline gives CDR1 MNHNY, CDR2 SVGAGI (reference sequence). After removal of 7 bases from V and 5 bases from J, the junction contained 10 bases not matched to a gene. CDR3 DNA: TGTGCCAGCAACGAACCGGGACTAGCGGTGAACAATGAGCAGTTCTTC. This sequence encodes CASNEPGLAVNNEQFF.

The chain is built from TRBV9 and TRBJ2-5; the match to TRBD2 covers 13 bases. CDR3 length equals 16 residues. Per germline, CDR1 SGDLS and CDR2 YYNGEE. The V gene end was trimmed by 4 bases and the J gene end by 5 bases; junction bases not matched to a gene: 8. The DNA of the CDR3 is TGTGCCAGCAGCCCTCCGACGGGACTAGCGGGGGAGACCCAGTACTTC. Encoded protein: CASSPPTGLAGETQYF. Full variable domain (rest looked up from reference TRBV9 and TRBJ2-5): DSGVTQTPKHLITATGQRVTLRCSPRSGDLSVYWYQQSLDQGLQFLIQYYNGEERAKGNILERFSAQQFPDLHSELNLSSLELGDSALYFCASSPPTGLAGETQYFGPGTRLLVL.

The chain links TRBV25-1 to TRBJ1-2; D gene ambiguous. V dropped 1 base and J dropped 0 bases, with 9 bases sitting between them. This CDR3 is built from 15 residues. The germline V gene encodes CDR1 MGHDK and CDR2 SYGVNS. CDR3 in amino acids: CASSEFKGANYGYTF. DNA for the CDR3: TGTGCCAGCAGTGAATTCAAGGGAGCTAACTATGGCTACACCTTC.